A single TCR beta chain is shown here with its context. What it binds is not known. The sample is drawn from a study of T-cell reconstitution after alpha-beta-depleted transplantation in children. Study-wide points: Several hundred graft clones that had expanded were reportedly the source of alpha-beta T cells about two months after transplant. T-cell numbers and diversity, one year after transplant, stemmed largely from T cells that were newly produced. Surviving thymic progenitors and recipient T cells were the source of high TCRbeta diversity at day 60 in some patients.

The length of the CDR3 is 15 residues. The germline V gene encodes CDR1 MGHDK and CDR2 SYGVNS. Trimming took 3 bases from V and 5 from J; bases not matched to a gene: 6. During its preparation, the TCRbeta library received unique molecular identifiers. One entry per CDR3 protein results from TCRdb running MiXCR on the PCR reads. The table includes fewer than 700,000 distinct CDR3 sequences, about 21% detected once. The chain joins TRBV25-1 to TRBJ2-5, with 10 bases lining up with TRBD1. The sample here was PBMCs, mostly from graft donor cells, taken 360 days after TCRalphabeta/CD19-depleted stem cell transplant. The sequence came from a boy in the first two years of life who had a stem cell transplant for acute myeloid leukemia, so the T cells may come from the graft donor. The CDR3 sequence is CASSDWDRGGETQYF. The CDR3 bases are TGTGCCAGCAGTGACTGGGACAGGGGTGGCGAGACCCAGTACTTC.